This T cell receptor (beta chain) was recovered during a study of cytomegalovirus exposure and HLA in healthy donors. Study-wide context: Inside one of the first data releases sat 75 million to 100 million unique TCRs taken from HLA-typed donors. Study results and caveats: Most TCR beta V segments were productive about 87% or about 30% of the time in an earlier analysis.

On this clone itself: The antigen is not known.

Researchers ran the PCR with 60 Vbeta and 13 Jbeta primers. The protocol was immunoSEQ multiplex PCR, while the TCRdb copy is restricted to in-frame clones and leaves out a portion. The table shows 150,000 to 200,000 clones, with approximately 81% occurring only once. CDR3 length: 15 amino acids. From germline, CDR1 is MRHNA and CDR2 SNTAGT. V shed 5 bases, J shed 2 bases, and the junction held 3 bases outside the gene matches. Sequenced material: PBMCs. The rearrangement uses TRBV6-4 and TRBJ2-3, with 11 positions matching TRBD2. The clonotype comes from a boy aged 5-17 years in good health and CMV-seronegative. The CDR3 DNA reads as TGTGCCAGCAGTCGACTAGCGGGAAACACAGATACGCAGTATTTT. Its translation is CASSRLAGNTDTQYF.